This TCR beta chain was captured in a study of cytomegalovirus exposure and HLA in healthy donors. PCR involved 60 Vbeta and 13 Jbeta primers. Libraries were prepared by immunoSEQ multiplex PCR; TCRdb keeps only in-frame clonotypes and omits some of them. The sample lists 75,000 or so clones; about 74% were seen once. Sequenced material: PBMCs. The source is a woman in her 30s in good health and CMV-seropositive.

For the CDR3, the DNA is TGTGCCAGCAGTGAGAGGGGAGGCGAGCAGTACTTC. Translated, it gives CASSERGGEQYF. The chain couples TRBV2 to TRBJ2-7; possible D gene TRBD2, 6 bases. Germline V gene data show CDR1 as SNHLY and CDR2 as FYNNEI. This CDR3 is built from 12 residues. The germline V and J ends were trimmed by 3 bases and 6 bases, with 9 bases remaining between them.